This T cell receptor beta chain stems from a study of control samples from healthy donors and cancer patients. The method was immunoSEQ multiplex PCR; TCRdb's version includes in-frame clones alone and lacks a portion of them. The sample's table shows about 200,000 clones. The sample consisted of blood. The receptor was derived from a young woman in good health.

In DNA form, the CDR3 reads TGTGCCAGCAGGTTATCCCCCAACACTGAAGCTTTCTTT. Amino acids: CASRLSPNTEAFF. V is TRBV6-4 and J is TRBJ1-1, with D uncertain. V lost 6 bases and J 2 bases, leaving 10 bases between the germline ends. The CDR3 is 13 amino acids. Looked up from germline, CDR1 is MRHNA and CDR2 is SNTAGT.